These T cell receptor beta chains were read from a single sample in a study of cytomegalovirus exposure and HLA in healthy donors. Clones were sequenced by immunoSEQ multiplex PCR, and TCRdb holds only the in-frame ones, with some missing. The data hold 100,000 to 150,000 clones, with 65% to 80% observed a single time. The sample taken for sequencing was PBMCs. The receptors derive from a man aged 25 to 40 in good health and CMV-seronegative. Both conserved end residues are part of each CDR3. D genes are given only for firm matches. The listing skips clone size in some rows; elsewhere it reads once, few, many or a size class.

CDR3 length: 15
V gene: TRBV5-1
clone size: .
J gene: TRBJ2-5
D gene: TRBD2
CDR3 protein: CASSSTSVSPETQYF
CDR3 DNA: TGCGCCAGCAGCTCGACTAGCGTCAGTCCGGAGACCCAGTACTTC

CDR3 length: 15
V gene: TRBV6-4
clone size: .
J gene: TRBJ2-1
D gene: TRBD2
CDR3 protein: CASSSTSAPGDEQFF
CDR3 DNA: TGTGCCAGCAGTTCCACTAGCGCCCCGGGCGATGAGCAGTTCTTC

CDR3 length: 14
V gene: TRBV27
clone size: once
J gene: TRBJ2-1
D gene: TRBD2
CDR3 protein: CASIQEREGGEQFF
CDR3 DNA: TGTGCCAGCATTCAGGAGCGGGAGGGTGGGGAGCAGTTCTTC

CDR3 length: 17
V gene: TRBV12-1
clone size: .
J gene: TRBJ2-7
D gene: .
CDR3 protein: CASSQDLPGQGGYEQYF
CDR3 DNA: TGTGCCAGCAGCCAAGACTTGCCGGGACAGGGGGGCTACGAGCAGTACTTC

CDR3 length: 16
V gene: TRBV6-5
clone size: .
J gene: TRBJ1-5
D gene: .
CDR3 protein: CASSSTGGSSNQPQHF
CDR3 DNA: TGTGCCAGCAGTTCAACGGGGGGGTCGAGCAATCAGCCCCAGCATTTT

CDR3 length: 16
V gene: TRBV6-4
clone size: .
J gene: TRBJ2-1
D gene: TRBD2
CDR3 protein: CASSEFSGGLYNEQFF
CDR3 DNA: TGTGCCAGCAGTGAATTTAGCGGGGGGCTTTACAATGAGCAGTTCTTC

CDR3 length: 14
V gene: TRBV6-6
clone size: .
J gene: TRBJ2-7
D gene: TRBD2
CDR3 protein: CASSYAGVIDEQYF
CDR3 DNA: TGTGCCAGCAGTTACGCGGGAGTGATAGACGAGCAGTACTTC

CDR3 length: 13
V gene: TRBV2
clone size: .
J gene: TRBJ1-5
D gene: .
CDR3 protein: CASSDLYNQPQHF
CDR3 DNA: TGTGCCAGCAGCGACTTGTACAATCAGCCCCAGCATTTT

CDR3 length: 14
V gene: TRBV4-3
clone size: .
J gene: TRBJ1-2
D gene: .
CDR3 protein: CASSQEGRDYGYTF
CDR3 DNA: TGCGCCAGCAGCCAAGAAGGGAGGGACTATGGCTACACCTTC

CDR3 length: 14
V gene: TRBV2
clone size: .
J gene: TRBJ1-1
D gene: TRBD1
CDR3 protein: CASREQGVGTEAFF
CDR3 DNA: TGTGCCAGCAGAGAACAGGGGGTCGGCACTGAAGCTTTCTTT

CDR3 length: 13
V gene: TRBV30
clone size: .
J gene: TRBJ1-3
D gene: .
CDR3 protein: CAWSGGTLNTIYF
CDR3 DNA: TGTGCCTGGAGTGGGGGGACATTAAACACCATATATTTT

CDR3 length: 13
V gene: TRBV4-1
clone size: .
J gene: TRBJ1-1
D gene: .
CDR3 protein: CASSPDSYTEAFF
CDR3 DNA: TGCGCCAGCAGCCCTGACAGTTACACTGAAGCTTTCTTT

CDR3 length: 13
V gene: TRBV9
clone size: .
J gene: TRBJ2-7
D gene: .
CDR3 protein: CASSLGRIDEQYF
CDR3 DNA: TGTGCCAGCAGCCTCGGGAGAATCGACGAGCAGTACTTC

CDR3 length: 15
V gene: TRBV7-9
clone size: once
J gene: TRBJ2-1
D gene: TRBD2
CDR3 protein: CASSTSGMSIDEQFF
CDR3 DNA: TGTGCCAGCAGCACTAGCGGGATGAGTATCGATGAGCAGTTCTTC

CDR3 length: 17
V gene: TRBV6-1
clone size: .
J gene: TRBJ2-1
D gene: TRBD2
CDR3 protein: CASSAPRLAGLYNEQFF
CDR3 DNA: TGTGCCAGCAGTGCCCCGCGCCTAGCGGGACTCTACAATGAGCAGTTCTTC

CDR3 length: 13
V gene: TRBV6-5
clone size: once
J gene: TRBJ2-1
D gene: .
CDR3 protein: CASSYDGSDEQFF
CDR3 DNA: TGTGCCAGCAGTTACGACGGGAGCGATGAGCAGTTCTTC

CDR3 length: 13
V gene: TRBV5-1
clone size: .
J gene: TRBJ2-7
D gene: .
CDR3 protein: CASSSDSYYEQYF
CDR3 DNA: TGCGCCAGCAGCTCGGACAGCTACTACGAGCAGTACTTC

CDR3 length: 14
V gene: TRBV30
clone size: .
J gene: TRBJ2-6
D gene: .
CDR3 protein: CALGVTSGANVLTF
CDR3 DNA: TGTGCCTTAGGGGTAACCTCTGGGGCCAACGTCCTGACTTTC

CDR3 length: 14
V gene: TRBV27
clone size: .
J gene: TRBJ1-2
D gene: .
CDR3 protein: CASSLGRQGYGYTF
CDR3 DNA: TGTGCCAGCAGTTTGGGGAGGCAGGGCTATGGCTACACCTTC

CDR3 length: 20
V gene: TRBV4-3
clone size: .
J gene: TRBJ2-2
D gene: TRBD1
CDR3 protein: CASSQVFLGTGGARTGELFF
CDR3 DNA: TGCGCCAGCAGCCAAGTATTCCTCGGGACAGGGGGCGCGAGGACCGGGGAGCTGTTTTTT

CDR3 length: 15
V gene: TRBV10-3
clone size: .
J gene: TRBJ1-5
D gene: .
CDR3 protein: CAISGSTATNQPQHF
CDR3 DNA: TGTGCCATCAGTGGTTCGACAGCTACGAATCAGCCCCAGCATTTT

CDR3 length: 15
V gene: TRBV5-1
clone size: .
J gene: TRBJ2-7
D gene: TRBD2
CDR3 protein: CASSSALPGRDEQYF
CDR3 DNA: TGCGCCAGCAGCTCAGCCCTCCCAGGGAGGGACGAGCAGTACTTC

CDR3 length: 14
V gene: TRBV7-9
clone size: .
J gene: TRBJ2-3
D gene: TRBD1
CDR3 protein: CASSSGQGADTQYF
CDR3 DNA: TGTGCCAGCAGCTCCGGACAGGGGGCTGATACGCAGTATTTT

CDR3 length: 16
V gene: TRBV18
clone size: .
J gene: TRBJ2-7
D gene: TRBD2
CDR3 protein: CASSLGPRLAGSQQYF
CDR3 DNA: TGTGCCAGCTCGCTTGGCCCTCGACTAGCGGGGAGTCAGCAGTACTTC

CDR3 length: 16
V gene: TRBV9
clone size: .
J gene: TRBJ1-1
D gene: TRBD1
CDR3 protein: CASSTRGGTGYTEAFF
CDR3 DNA: TGTGCCAGCAGCACTAGGGGAGGGACAGGTTACACTGAAGCTTTCTTT

CDR3 length: 13
V gene: TRBV6-5
clone size: .
J gene: TRBJ1-2
D gene: .
CDR3 protein: CASSYSRIYGYTF
CDR3 DNA: TGTGCCAGCAGTTACTCGCGGATCTATGGCTACACCTTC

CDR3 length: 15
V gene: TRBV19
clone size: .
J gene: TRBJ1-6
D gene: TRBD1
CDR3 protein: CASSMQGAGNSPLHF
CDR3 DNA: TGTGCCAGTAGTATGCAGGGGGCCGGGAATTCACCCCTCCACTTT

CDR3 length: 11
V gene: TRBV29-1
clone size: once
J gene: TRBJ2-2
D gene: .
CDR3 protein: CSVAVTGELFF
CDR3 DNA: TGCAGCGTTGCTGTCACCGGGGAGCTGTTTTTT

CDR3 length: 14
V gene: TRBV7-2
clone size: .
J gene: TRBJ1-5
D gene: .
CDR3 protein: CASSRSGGNQPQHF
CDR3 DNA: TGTGCCAGCAGCCGTTCAGGGGGCAATCAGCCCCAGCATTTT

CDR3 length: 14
V gene: TRBV6-5
clone size: .
J gene: TRBJ1-1
D gene: .
CDR3 protein: CASSPQGSNTEAFF
CDR3 DNA: TGTGCCAGCAGTCCACAGGGATCGAACACTGAAGCTTTCTTT

CDR3 length: 13
V gene: TRBV25-1
clone size: .
J gene: TRBJ1-2
D gene: .
CDR3 protein: CASSEFGGYGYTF
CDR3 DNA: TGTGCCAGCAGTGAATTTGGGGGGTATGGCTACACCTTC

CDR3 length: 21
V gene: TRBV4-2
clone size: few
J gene: TRBJ1-3
D gene: TRBD1
CDR3 protein: CASSQERVGTGRISSGNTIYF
CDR3 DNA: TGTGCCAGCAGCCAAGAGAGGGTCGGGACAGGGAGAATAAGCTCTGGAAACACCATATATTTT

CDR3 length: 15
V gene: TRBV9
clone size: .
J gene: TRBJ1-6
D gene: TRBD1
CDR3 protein: CASSPWDRQNSPLHF
CDR3 DNA: TGTGCCAGCAGCCCATGGGACAGACAGAATTCACCCCTCCACTTT

CDR3 length: 16
V gene: TRBV7-9
clone size: .
J gene: TRBJ2-2
D gene: TRBD2
CDR3 protein: CASSPKGGAVTGELFF
CDR3 DNA: TGTGCCAGCAGCCCGAAGGGAGGGGCGGTCACCGGGGAGCTGTTTTTT

CDR3 length: 13
V gene: TRBV29-1
clone size: .
J gene: TRBJ1-4
D gene: TRBD1
CDR3 protein: CSGRQGGEEKLFF
CDR3 DNA: TGCAGCGGCCGACAGGGCGGAGAAGAAAAACTGTTTTTT

CDR3 length: 13
V gene: TRBV30
clone size: .
J gene: TRBJ2-7
D gene: TRBD1
CDR3 protein: CAWSEQGTYEQYF
CDR3 DNA: TGTGCCTGGAGTGAACAGGGGACCTACGAGCAGTACTTC

CDR3 length: 14
V gene: TRBV18
clone size: .
J gene: TRBJ2-7
D gene: .
CDR3 protein: CASSPLGTGNEQYF
CDR3 DNA: TGTGCCAGCTCACCCCTCGGTACAGGCAACGAGCAGTACTTC

CDR3 length: 13
V gene: TRBV29-1
clone size: .
J gene: TRBJ1-1
D gene: TRBD1
CDR3 protein: CSAGQGWSTEAFF
CDR3 DNA: TGCAGCGCCGGACAGGGCTGGAGCACTGAAGCTTTCTTT

CDR3 length: 16
V gene: TRBV5-6
clone size: .
J gene: TRBJ1-5
D gene: TRBD1
CDR3 protein: CASSLAWDRENQPQHF
CDR3 DNA: TGTGCCAGCAGCTTGGCCTGGGACAGGGAGAATCAGCCCCAGCATTTT

CDR3 length: 15
V gene: TRBV19
clone size: .
J gene: TRBJ1-2
D gene: TRBD1
CDR3 protein: CASSTGQGVNYGYTF
CDR3 DNA: TGTGCCAGTAGTACCGGACAGGGGGTAAACTATGGCTACACCTTC

CDR3 length: 16
V gene: TRBV30
clone size: .
J gene: TRBJ2-1
D gene: TRBD2
CDR3 protein: CAWRMGLADSYNEQFF
CDR3 DNA: TGTGCCTGGAGGATGGGACTAGCGGACTCCTACAATGAGCAGTTCTTC

CDR3 length: 16
V gene: TRBV28
clone size: few
J gene: TRBJ1-5
D gene: TRBD1
CDR3 protein: CASTFRGDRVLKPQHF
CDR3 DNA: TGTGCCAGCACCTTTAGAGGGGACAGGGTGTTGAAGCCCCAGCATTTT

CDR3 length: 14
V gene: TRBV5-1
clone size: few
J gene: TRBJ1-4
D gene: TRBD1
CDR3 protein: CASSLGQGNEKLFF
CDR3 DNA: TGCGCCAGCAGCCTGGGACAGGGGAATGAAAAACTGTTTTTT

CDR3 length: 12
V gene: TRBV11-3
clone size: .
J gene: TRBJ2-2
D gene: .
CDR3 protein: CASSLASGELFF
CDR3 DNA: TGTGCCAGCAGCTTAGCTAGCGGGGAGCTGTTTTTT

CDR3 length: 16
V gene: TRBV28
clone size: once
J gene: TRBJ2-7
D gene: TRBD2
CDR3 protein: CASSHAGTSGNYEQYF
CDR3 DNA: TGTGCCAGCAGCCATGCCGGGACTAGCGGGAACTACGAGCAGTACTTC